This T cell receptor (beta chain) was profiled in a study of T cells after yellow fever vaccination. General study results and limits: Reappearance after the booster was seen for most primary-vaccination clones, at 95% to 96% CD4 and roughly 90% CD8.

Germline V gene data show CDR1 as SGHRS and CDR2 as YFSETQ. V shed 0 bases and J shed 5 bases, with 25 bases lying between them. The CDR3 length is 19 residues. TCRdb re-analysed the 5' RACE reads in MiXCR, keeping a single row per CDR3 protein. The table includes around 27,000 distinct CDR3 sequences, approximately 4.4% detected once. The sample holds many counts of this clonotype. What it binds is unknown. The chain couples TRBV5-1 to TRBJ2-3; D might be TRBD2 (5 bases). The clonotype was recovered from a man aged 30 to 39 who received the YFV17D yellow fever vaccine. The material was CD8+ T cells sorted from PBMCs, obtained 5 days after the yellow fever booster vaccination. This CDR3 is CASSLVAEWERSAGDTQYF. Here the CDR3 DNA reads TGCGCCAGCAGCTTGGTCGCCGAGTGGGAGCGGTCCGCGGGAGATACGCAGTATTTT.